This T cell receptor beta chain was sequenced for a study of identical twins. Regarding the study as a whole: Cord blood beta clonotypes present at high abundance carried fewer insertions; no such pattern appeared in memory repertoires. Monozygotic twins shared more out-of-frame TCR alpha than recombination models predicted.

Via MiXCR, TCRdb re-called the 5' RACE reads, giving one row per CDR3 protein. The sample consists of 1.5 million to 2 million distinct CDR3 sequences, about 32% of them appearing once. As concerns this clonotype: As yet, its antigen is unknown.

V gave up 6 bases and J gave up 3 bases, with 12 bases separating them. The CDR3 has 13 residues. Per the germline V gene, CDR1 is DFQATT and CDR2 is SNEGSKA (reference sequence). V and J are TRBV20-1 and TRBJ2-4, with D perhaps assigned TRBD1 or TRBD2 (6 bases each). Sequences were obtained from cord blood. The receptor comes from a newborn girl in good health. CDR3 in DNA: TGCAGTGCGGCCCGGGGGCACAAAAACATTCAGTACTTC. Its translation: CSAARGHKNIQYF.